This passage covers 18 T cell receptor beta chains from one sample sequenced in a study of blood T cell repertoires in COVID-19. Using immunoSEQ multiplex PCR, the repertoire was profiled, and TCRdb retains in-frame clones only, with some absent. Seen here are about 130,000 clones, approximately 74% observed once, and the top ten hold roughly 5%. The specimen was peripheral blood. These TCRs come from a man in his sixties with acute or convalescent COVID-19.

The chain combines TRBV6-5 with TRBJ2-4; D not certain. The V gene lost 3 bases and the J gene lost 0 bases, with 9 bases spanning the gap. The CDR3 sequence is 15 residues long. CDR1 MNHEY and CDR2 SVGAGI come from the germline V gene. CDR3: CASSYRQLAKNIQYF. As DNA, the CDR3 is TGTGCCAGCAGTTATCGACAACTAGCCAAAAACATTCAGTACTTC.

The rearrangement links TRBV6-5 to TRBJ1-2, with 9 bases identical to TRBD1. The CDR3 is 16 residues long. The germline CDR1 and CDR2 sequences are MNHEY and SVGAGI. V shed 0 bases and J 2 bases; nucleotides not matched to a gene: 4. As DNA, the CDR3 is TGTGCCAGCAGTTACTCGAGGGACAGGGCCAACTATGGCTACACCTTC. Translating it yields CASSYSRDRANYGYTF.

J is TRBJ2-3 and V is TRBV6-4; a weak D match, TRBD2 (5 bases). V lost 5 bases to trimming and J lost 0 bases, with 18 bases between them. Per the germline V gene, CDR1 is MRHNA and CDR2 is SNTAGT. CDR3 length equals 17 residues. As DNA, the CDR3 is TGTGCCAGCAGTCCGAGACTAACATGGAAAAGCACAGATACGCAGTATTTT. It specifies CASSPRLTWKSTDTQYF.

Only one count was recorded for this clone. CDR3 coding DNA: TGCGCCAGCAGCTTGGCAGGGGAGATTTATGGCTACACCTTC. It translates to CASSLAGEIYGYTF. V is TRBV5-1 and J is TRBJ1-2; D possibly corresponds to TRBD1 (6 bases). V was clipped by 0 bases and J by 5 bases, with 11 bases between them. The CDR3 is made up of 14 amino acids. The V gene's germline CDR1 is SGHRS and CDR2 YFSETQ.

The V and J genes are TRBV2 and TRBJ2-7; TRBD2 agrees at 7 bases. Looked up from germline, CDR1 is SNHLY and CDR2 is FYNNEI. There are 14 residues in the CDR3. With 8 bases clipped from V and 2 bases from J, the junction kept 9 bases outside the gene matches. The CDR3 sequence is CASLSRGKTYEQYF. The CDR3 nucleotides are TGTGCCAGCCTTTCGCGGGGGAAAACCTACGAGCAGTACTTC.

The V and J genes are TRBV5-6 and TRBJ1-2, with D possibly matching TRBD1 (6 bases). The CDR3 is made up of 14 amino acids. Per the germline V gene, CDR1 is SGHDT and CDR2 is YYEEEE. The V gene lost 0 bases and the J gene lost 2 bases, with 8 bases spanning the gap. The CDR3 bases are TGTGCCAGCAGCTTGGACAGGGTGAACTATGGCTACACCTTC. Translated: CASSLDRVNYGYTF.

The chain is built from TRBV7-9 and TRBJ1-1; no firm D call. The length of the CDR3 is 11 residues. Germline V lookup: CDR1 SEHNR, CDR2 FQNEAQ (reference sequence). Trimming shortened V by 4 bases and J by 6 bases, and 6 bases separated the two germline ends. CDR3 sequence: CASSYLAEAFF. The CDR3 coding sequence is TGTGCCAGCAGCTACCTAGCTGAAGCTTTCTTT.

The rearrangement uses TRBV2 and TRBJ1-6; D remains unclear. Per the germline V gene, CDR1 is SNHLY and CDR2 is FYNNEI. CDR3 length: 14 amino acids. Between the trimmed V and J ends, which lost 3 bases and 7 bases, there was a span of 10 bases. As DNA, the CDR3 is TGTGCCAGCAGTGAGCAGGTTGGGAATTCACCCCTCCACTTT. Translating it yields CASSEQVGNSPLHF.

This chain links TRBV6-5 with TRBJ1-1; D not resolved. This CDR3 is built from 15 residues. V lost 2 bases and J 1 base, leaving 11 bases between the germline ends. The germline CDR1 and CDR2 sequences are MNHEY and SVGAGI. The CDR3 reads CASSYGESRNTEAFF. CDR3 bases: TGTGCCAGCAGTTACGGGGAGAGCCGGAACACTGAAGCTTTCTTT.

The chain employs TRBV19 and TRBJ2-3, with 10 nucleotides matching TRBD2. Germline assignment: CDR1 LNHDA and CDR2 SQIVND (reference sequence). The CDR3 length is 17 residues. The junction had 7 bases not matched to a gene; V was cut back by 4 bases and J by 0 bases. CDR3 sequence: CASSKTSGVSSTDTQYF. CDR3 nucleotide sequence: TGTGCCAGTAGTAAAACTAGCGGGGTATCTAGCACAGATACGCAGTATTTT.

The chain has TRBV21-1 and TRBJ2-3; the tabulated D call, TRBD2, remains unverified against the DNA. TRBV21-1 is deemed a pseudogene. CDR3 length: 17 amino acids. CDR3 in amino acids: CASSKGEREGQSDTQYF. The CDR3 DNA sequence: TGTGCCAGCAGCAAAGGGGAGCGGGAGGGCCAGTCAGATACGCAGTATTTT.

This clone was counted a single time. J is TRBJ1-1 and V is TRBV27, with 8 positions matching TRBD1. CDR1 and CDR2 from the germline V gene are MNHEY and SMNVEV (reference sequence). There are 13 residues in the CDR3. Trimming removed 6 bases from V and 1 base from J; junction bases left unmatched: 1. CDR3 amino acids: CASRDRENTEAFF. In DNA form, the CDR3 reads TGTGCCAGCAGGGACAGGGAGAACACTGAAGCTTTCTTT.

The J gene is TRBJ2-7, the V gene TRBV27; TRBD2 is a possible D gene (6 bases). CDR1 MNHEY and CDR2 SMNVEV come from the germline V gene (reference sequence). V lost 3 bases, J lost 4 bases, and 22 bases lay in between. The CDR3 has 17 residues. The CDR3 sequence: CASSFLSGSGAIYEQYF. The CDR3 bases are TGTGCCAGCAGTTTTCTCTCCGGGAGTGGGGCCATTTACGAGCAGTACTTC.

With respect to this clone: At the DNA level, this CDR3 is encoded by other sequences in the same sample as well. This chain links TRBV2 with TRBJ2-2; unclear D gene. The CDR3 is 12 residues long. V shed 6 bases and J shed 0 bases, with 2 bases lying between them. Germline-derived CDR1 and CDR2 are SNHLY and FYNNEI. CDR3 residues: CASSANTGELFF. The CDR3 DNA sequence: TGTGCCAGCAGCGCGAACACCGGGGAGCTGTTTTTT.

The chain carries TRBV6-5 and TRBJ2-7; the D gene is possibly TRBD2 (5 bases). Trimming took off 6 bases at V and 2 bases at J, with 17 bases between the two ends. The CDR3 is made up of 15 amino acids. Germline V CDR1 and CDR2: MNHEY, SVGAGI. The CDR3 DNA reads TGTGCCAGCAGCCCAAGGGCGGGTACCCCCTACGAGCAGTACTTC. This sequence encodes CASSPRAGTPYEQYF.

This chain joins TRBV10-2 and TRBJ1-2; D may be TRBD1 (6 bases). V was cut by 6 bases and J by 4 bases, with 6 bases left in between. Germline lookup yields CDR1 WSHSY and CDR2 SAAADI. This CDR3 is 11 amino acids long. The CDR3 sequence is CASRQGYGYTF. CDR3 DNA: TGCGCCAGCAGACAGGGCTATGGCTACACCTTC.

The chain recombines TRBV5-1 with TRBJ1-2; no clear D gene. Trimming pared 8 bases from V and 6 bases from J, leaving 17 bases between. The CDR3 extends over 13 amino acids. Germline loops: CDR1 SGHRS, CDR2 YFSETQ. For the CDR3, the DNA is TGCGCCAGTAAGAGCGTGTACCAGCATGGCTACACCTTC. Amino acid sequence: CASKSVYQHGYTF. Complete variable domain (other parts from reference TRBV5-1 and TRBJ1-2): KAGVTQTPRYLIKTRGQQVTLSCSPISGHRSVSWYQQTPGQGLQFLFEYFSETQRNKGNFPGRFSGRQFSNSRSEMNVSTLELGDSALYLCASKSVYQHGYTFGSGTRLTVV.

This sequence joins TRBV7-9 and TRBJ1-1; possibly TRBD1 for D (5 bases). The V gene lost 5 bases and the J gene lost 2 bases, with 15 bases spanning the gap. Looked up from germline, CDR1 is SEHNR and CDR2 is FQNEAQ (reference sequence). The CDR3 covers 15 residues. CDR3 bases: TGTGCCAGCAGCCACAGTACGGGGGGTAACACTGAAGCTTTCTTT. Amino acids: CASSHSTGGNTEAFF.